Below, one TCR beta chain is given with its context. This specimen belongs to a study of patients and donors after allogeneic stem cell transplantation. The CDR3 runs to 15 residues. Germline CDR1 and CDR2: MNHEY and SVGAGI. Losses at the gene ends were 3 bases for V and 4 bases for J; bases not matched to a gene: 9. TCRdb analysed the RT-PCR reads with MiXCR anew, one entry per CDR3 protein. In the table there are roughly 880,000 distinct CDR3 sequences, more than 15% of which are singletons. Material: blood, either unsorted or a sorted T cell fraction (not recorded which). This sequence joins TRBV6-5 and TRBJ2-7; 7 bases are a match to TRBD2. The sequence was collected from a human donor who was either an allogeneic HSCT recipient or a stem cell or donor lymphocyte infusion donor (not recorded which). It is not recorded whose cells these are; they may come from a transplant donor. CDR3: CASSYFGTTYYEQYF. In DNA, the CDR3 is TGTGCCAGCAGTTATTTTGGGACTACCTATTACGAGCAGTACTTC.